These 7 T cell receptor beta chains share one sample of origin, sequenced in a study of T cell responses to AZD1222 COVID-19 vaccine (dated by TCRdb to about 2021). The library was made by the immunoSEQ multiplex PCR assay. TCRdb mirrors the immuneACCESS table, restricted to in-frame sequences. Some clones are absent from its copies; in checked studies, under half trace to an unresolved V gene, and the reason for the others is unknown. The sample profile shows more than 95,000 clones; 90% of them were found once. Of the sample, about 4% is held by the ten largest clones. What this sample's time point label stands for: baseline before first vaccination. According to the study, the label for this sample's treatment or condition signals: meningococcal conjugate vaccine given as trial control. The sequencing here drew on peripheral blood, taken on day 0 of MenACWY control vaccination. These receptors were obtained from an adult in good health.

This sequence joins TRBV4-3 and TRBJ2-3; 9 nucleotides align to TRBD1. Germline V gene lookup returns CDR1 LGHNA and CDR2 YSLEER. Losses at the gene ends were 1 base for V and 0 bases for J; bases not matched to a gene: 11. The CDR3 contains 19 residues. CDR3 nucleotides: TGCGCCAGCAGCCAAGCGCCACCGGGACAGGGTTTAAGCACAGATACGCAGTATTTT. Its translation: CASSQAPPGQGLSTDTQYF.

This chain connects TRBV11-3 to TRBJ2-7, with D possibly being TRBD1 or TRBD2 (5 bases each). The V gene lost 5 bases and the J gene lost 1 base, with 9 bases spanning the gap. Germline CDR1 and CDR2: SGHNT and YENEEA. The length of the CDR3 is 13 residues. The CDR3 region is CASSAGGSYEQYF. CDR3 nucleotides: TGTGCCAGCAGCGCTGGGGGATCCTACGAGCAGTACTTC.

V gene TRBV20-1 combines with J gene TRBJ2-1; D gene ambiguous. CDR1 is DFQATT and CDR2 is SNEGSKA in the germline V gene (reference sequence). CDR3 length: 10 residues. The V and J ends lost 4 bases and 10 bases respectively, with 8 bases between them. The CDR3 protein is CSANLVEQFF. The DNA for the CDR3 is TGCAGTGCTAATCTAGTAGAGCAGTTCTTC.

The rearrangement links TRBV5-1 to TRBJ1-3; TRBD1 agrees at 10 bases. Germline assignment: CDR1 SGHRS and CDR2 YFSETQ. The ends lost 4 bases at V and 0 bases at J; junction bases unmatched: 10. CDR3 size: 18 residues. CDR3 sequence: CASSPGDRDRGSGNTIYF. CDR3 bases: TGCGCCAGCAGCCCTGGGGACCGGGACAGGGGCTCTGGAAACACCATATATTTT. Based on the CDR3 plus reference TRBV5-1 and TRBJ1-3, the full variable domain is KAGVTQTPRYLIKTRGQQVTLSCSPISGHRSVSWYQQTPGQGLQFLFEYFSETQRNKGNFPGRFSGRQFSNSRSEMNVSTLELGDSALYLCASSPGDRDRGSGNTIYFGEGSWLTVV.

This chain uses TRBV27 with TRBJ1-2; D remains unclear. This CDR3 spans 14 amino acids. V was pared by 5 bases and J by 5 bases, with 15 bases between. Germline CDR1 reads MNHEY; CDR2 reads SMNVEV (reference sequence). CDR3 in DNA: TGTGCCAGCAGTCCCTTGGGTCTGGATTATGGCTACACCTTC. Protein sequence: CASSPLGLDYGYTF.

The chain carries TRBV29-1 and TRBJ1-1; D is unclear. V dropped 7 bases and J dropped 1 base, with 10 bases sitting between them. Germline CDR1 and CDR2: SQVTM and ANQGSEA. The length of the CDR3 is 12 residues. DNA for the CDR3: TGCAGCGCCGACACCCAGAACACTGAAGCTTTCTTT. This sequence encodes CSADTQNTEAFF.

The rearrangement uses TRBV2 and TRBJ2-2, with 9 bases fitting TRBD1. With V trimmed by 7 bases and J by 4 bases, 13 bases remained unmatched. The CDR3 runs 17 residues. CDR1 and CDR2 from the germline V gene are SNHLY and FYNNEI. CDR3 DNA: TGTGCCAGCACCCTGGGGTACAGGGGGCTGGGCACCGGGGAGCTGTTTTTT. It specifies CASTLGYRGLGTGELFF.